The subject of this entry is one T cell receptor (beta chain). This specimen belongs to a study of blood T cell repertoires in COVID-19. The wider study: Researchers got acute and convalescent COVID-19 samples from the United States, Italy and Spain.

The J segment lost 9 bases and the V segment lost 2 bases, leaving 12 bases of the junction unmatched. Germline CDR1 KGHDR, CDR2 SFDVKD. CDR3 length: 16 amino acids. As handled by the study authors: The assay estimated nucleated cells by amplifying reference gene primers. Using immunoSEQ multiplex PCR, the repertoire was profiled, and TCRdb retains in-frame clones only, with some absent. The DNA gave D and trimming, while V, J and clone size come from that table. The data contain 80,000 to 100,000 clones, around 81% of them singletons. This TCR derives from a man between 50 and 59 years old who had recovered from COVID-19. This chain connects TRBV24-1 to TRBJ2-1; 7 bases agree with TRBD2. The sequencing input was peripheral blood. CDR3 bases: TGTGCCACCAGTGATTCCGCGACTAGCATTTCATTTGAGCAGTTCTTC. Translation gives CATSDSATSISFEQFF.